These 11 T cell receptor beta chains originate from one sample sequenced in a study of T cells in Graves' hyperthyroidism and ophthalmopathy. Amplified TCR beta CDR3 regions came from RNA transcripts. The HTBI primer set served for first-round RT-PCR of the TCR CDR3. Using its own MiXCR run on the multiplex PCR reads, TCRdb lists one record per CDR3 protein. The table shows some 210,000 distinct CDR3 sequences, with over 15% occurring only once. The sample was blood. The receptors were gathered from a man aged 50 or older with Graves' hyperthyroidism.

The V call is TRBV19, the J call TRBJ1-5, with no clear D. Trimming removed 3 bases at V and 6 bases at J, with 15 bases between. Germline V gene data show CDR1 as LNHDA and CDR2 as SQIVND (reference sequence). This CDR3 is 15 amino acids long. CDR3 DNA sequence: TGTGCCAGTAGTATTGGGCGATGGGCGCCTCAGCCCCAGCATTTT. It specifies CASSIGRWAPQPQHF.

At least ten counts were recorded for this clonotype. The chain employs TRBV11-2 and TRBJ2-4, with TRBD1 matching 9 bases. The CDR3 has 15 residues. The trim removed 0 bases at V and 12 bases at J, leaving 9 bases unmatched. The V gene's germline CDR1 is SGHAT and CDR2 FQNNGV. In nucleotides, the CDR3 is TGTGCCAGCAGCTTAGATCGGGCCGGGACAGGGAATCAGTACTTC. Amino acid sequence: CASSLDRAGTGNQYF.

The chain employs TRBV29-1 and TRBJ1-4, with D maybe TRBD1 (6 bases). V lost 6 bases, J lost 2 bases, and 10 bases lay in between. This CDR3 is built from 13 residues. Germline V gene lookup returns CDR1 SQVTM and CDR2 ANQGSEA. The DNA for the CDR3 is TGCAGCGTGGCACAGGGTACTAATGAAAAACTGTTTTTT. It is translated as CSVAQGTNEKLFF.

About this clonotype itself: At one end, the junction sequence differs from germline, possibly due to a read error. J is TRBJ2-5 and V is TRBV19; TRBD1 aligns across 10 bases. Germline CDR1 reads LNHDA; CDR2 reads SQIVND (reference sequence). The CDR3 length is 15 residues. The CDR3 spells CASSTRTGGREAQYF. CDR3 nucleotide sequence: TGTGCCAGTAGTACGCGGACAGGGGGAAGAGAGGCCCAGTACTTC.

This clonotype was observed at least ten times. This rearrangement joins TRBV12-3 or TRBV12-4 to TRBJ2-3; D gene uncertain. Deletions cut 1 base from V and 9 bases from J, with 17 bases between. The CDR3 spans 15 residues. The CDR3: CASSLGRTAVSTQYF. The DNA for the CDR3 is TGTGCCAGCAGTTTAGGCAGGACCGCTGTATCGACGCAGTATTTT.

In this sample, this clonotype turned up a few times. The rearrangement joins TRBV2 to TRBJ2-2; D is unclear. The CDR3 runs 13 residues. Germline V gives CDR1 SNHLY, CDR2 FYNNEI. The V end was cut by 5 bases, the J end by 6 bases, with 10 bases between. CDR3 in amino acids: CASSIHPAGELFF. The CDR3 region has the DNA TGTGCCAGCAGTATCCACCCGGCCGGGGAGCTGTTTTTT.

This clonotype has just a few counts. This chain connects TRBV7-9 to TRBJ2-6, with 12 bases identical to TRBD1. The CDR3 has 20 amino acids. Losses at the gene ends were 5 bases for V and 3 bases for J; bases not matched to a gene: 14. Germline CDR1 and CDR2: SEHNR and FQNEAQ (reference sequence). The CDR3 reads CASSTYYGTGGFLGANVLTF. The CDR3 nucleotides read TGTGCCAGCAGCACCTATTATGGGACAGGGGGCTTCCTTGGGGCCAACGTCCTGACTTTC. The complete variable domain, with remaining parts taken from reference TRBV7-9 and TRBJ2-6, reads DTGVSQNPRHKITKRGQNVTFRCDPISEHNRLYWYRQTLGQGPEFLTYFQNEAQLEKSRLLSDRFSAERPKGSFSTLEIQRTEQGDSAMYLCASSTYYGTGGFLGANVLTFGAGSRLTVL.

Concerning this clonotype: A junction end diverges from the germline sequence, so it may reflect a read error. The V gene is TRBV4-3, the J gene TRBJ2-5; tentative D call: TRBD2 (5 bases). CDR1 LGHNA and CDR2 YSLEER come from the germline V gene. The length of the CDR3 is 16 residues. The CDR3 coding sequence is TGCGCCAGCAGTCAAGGGTACATGAGGGTCCAAGAGACCCAGTACTTC. Protein sequence: CASSQGYMRVQETQYF.

This clonotype was counted at least ten times. The gene calls are TRBV10-3 and TRBJ2-5; D gene ambiguous. The CDR3 covers 15 residues. Per the germline V gene, CDR1 is ENHRY and CDR2 is SYGVKD. V lost 3 bases, J lost 0 bases, and 11 bases lay in between. The DNA for the CDR3 is TGTGCCATCAGTGACCGTCGAACGGACCAAGAGACCCAGTACTTC. It translates to CAISDRRTDQETQYF.

This clonotype has a count of ten or more. CDR3 sequence reads: CASSVDREDTGELFF. The CDR3 DNA sequence: TGTGCCAGCAGTGTGGACAGGGAGGACACCGGGGAGCTGTTTTTT. The V gene is TRBV28, the J gene TRBJ2-2, with 8 positions matching TRBD1. The CDR3 has 15 residues. V was clipped by 5 bases and J by 3 bases; unmatched bases: 5. The V gene's germline CDR1 is MDHEN and CDR2 SYDVKM. The full variable domain, completed using reference TRBV28 and TRBJ2-2, is DVKVTQSSRYLVKRTGEKVFLECVQDMDHENMFWYRQDPGLGLRLIYFSYDVKMKEKGDIPEGYSVSREKKERFSLILESASTNQTSMYLCASSVDREDTGELFFGEGSRLTVL.

This clonotype showed up just a few times. The chain links TRBV18 to TRBJ2-7; 7 nucleotides agree with TRBD2. The germline V gene has CDR1 KGHSH and CDR2 LQKENI. V dropped 2 bases and J dropped 4; count of bases not matched to a gene: 8. This CDR3 comprises 15 residues. The CDR3 sequence is CASSPSGGSTYEQYF. DNA for the CDR3: TGTGCCAGCTCACCATCGGGAGGTTCAACTTACGAGCAGTACTTC.